Each of the 21 T cell receptor beta chains below was sequenced from the same sample in a study of T-cell reconstitution after alpha-beta-depleted transplantation in children. As it was prepared, the TCRbeta library received unique molecular identifiers. TCRdb itself ran the PCR reads through MiXCR, one entry per CDR3 protein. The table lists some 640,000 distinct CDR3 sequences, roughly 15% of them singletons. The sample here was PBMCs from the stem cell graft donor, taken from the stem cell graft. All receptors come from a human donor who donated a stem cell graft to a child with acute myeloid leukemia.

This clonotype was found many times. This chain links TRBV20-1 with TRBJ1-2; 10 bases agree with TRBD1. The germline V gene has CDR1 DFQATT and CDR2 SNEGSKA (reference sequence). Trimming at V came to 6 bases and at J to 1 base, leaving 5 bases not matched to a gene. The CDR3 runs to 14 residues. This CDR3 is CSAQDRGYNYGYTF. The CDR3 bases are TGCAGTGCCCAGGACAGGGGGTATAACTATGGCTACACCTTC.

This clonotype occurred many times. The V gene is TRBV20-1, the J gene TRBJ2-4; TRBD1 or TRBD2 may be the D gene (5 bases each). CDR1 is DFQATT and CDR2 is SNEGSKA in the germline V gene (reference sequence). CDR3 length: 12 amino acids. V was trimmed by 4 bases and J by 9 bases, leaving 13 bases between them. The DNA for the CDR3 is TGCAGTGCTAAGGGGCGGGCCGGCATTCAGTACTTC. It codes for CSAKGRAGIQYF.

In this sample, this clonotype turned up many times. The chain joins TRBV10-3 to TRBJ2-7; no clear D gene. The length of the CDR3 is 13 residues. Looked up from germline, CDR1 is ENHRY and CDR2 is SYGVKD. Between the trimmed V and J ends, which lost 4 bases and 0 bases, there was a span of 7 bases. CDR3 region: CAISGEVSYEQYF. The DNA for the CDR3 is TGTGCCATCAGTGGTGAAGTCTCCTACGAGCAGTACTTC.

This rearrangement joins TRBV6-2 or TRBV6-3 to TRBJ1-2, with D perhaps TRBD1 (6 bases). Germline CDR1 is MNHEY and CDR2 is SVGEGT. The CDR3 contains 14 residues. Trimming cost V 6 bases and J 8 bases, with 19 bases left between them. The CDR3 DNA reads TGTGCCAGCAGGTTTACACAGGGCTCCAGGGGCTACACCTTC. Translation gives CASRFTQGSRGYTF.

This chain joins TRBV7-2 and TRBJ2-2; 7 nucleotides line up with TRBD1. This CDR3 has 15 residues. Unmatched junction bases numbered 7, after V lost 5 bases and J lost 4 bases. Germline V gives CDR1 SGHTA, CDR2 FQGNSA. As DNA, the CDR3 is TGTGCCAGCAGCCCGGACAGGATGGCCACCGGGGAGCTGTTTTTT. Its protein is CASSPDRMATGELFF.

The V and J genes are TRBV30 and TRBJ1-4; the D is unclear. The germline V and J ends were trimmed by 0 bases and 4 bases, with 9 bases remaining between them. The CDR3 is 14 residues long. Germline CDR1 and CDR2: GTSNPN and SVGIG (reference sequence). CDR3 sequence reads: CAWSVVRDNEKLFF. The CDR3 coding sequence is TGTGCCTGGAGTGTGGTTAGAGATAATGAAAAACTGTTTTTT.

This clonotype was found a few times. The chain joins TRBV29-1 to TRBJ2-1; D might be TRBD1 or TRBD2, each matching 5 bases. Germline assignment: CDR1 SQVTM and CDR2 ANQGSEA. The CDR3 sequence is 13 residues long. Trimming took off 4 bases at V and 9 bases at J, with 16 bases between the two ends. CDR3 DNA: TGCAGCGTTGGAGGGGCCCGGCCAGGTGAGCAGTTCTTC. Translating it yields CSVGGARPGEQFF.

Ten or more counts support this clonotype. The chain combines TRBV9 with TRBJ1-2, with 7 bases fitting TRBD1. J was trimmed by 6 bases and V by 3 bases; bases with no gene match: 14. Looked up from germline, CDR1 is SGDLS and CDR2 is YYNGEE. The CDR3 sequence is 16 residues long. Here the CDR3 reads CASSEGFATGYDGYTF. As DNA, the CDR3 is TGTGCCAGCAGCGAGGGCTTCGCGACAGGGTACGATGGCTACACCTTC.

A few counts support this clonotype. V usage is TRBV7-8 and J usage is TRBJ1-5; no firm D call. Trimming shortened V by 5 bases and J by 7 bases, and 9 bases separated the two germline ends. CDR3 length equals 12 residues. In germline, CDR1 is SGHVS, CDR2 FQNEAQ. The CDR3 DNA sequence: TGTGCCAGCAGCCTCAACCGGCAGCCCCAGCATTTT. It translates to CASSLNRQPQHF.

The V gene is TRBV5-1, the J gene TRBJ2-2; D might be TRBD1 or TRBD2, each matching 5 bases. The CDR3 length is 14 residues. Per the germline V gene, CDR1 is SGHRS and CDR2 is YFSETQ. V was clipped by 6 bases and J by 2 bases, with 11 bases between them. The CDR3 protein is CASTFRGNTGELFF. The DNA of the CDR3 is TGCGCCAGCACCTTCCGGGGCAACACCGGGGAGCTGTTTTTT.

This chain connects TRBV29-1 to TRBJ2-2; 7 bases map to TRBD1. The CDR3 extends over 14 amino acids. CDR1 and CDR2 from the germline V gene are SQVTM and ANQGSEA. The junction had 3 bases not matched to a gene; V was cut back by 5 bases and J by 0 bases. The DNA of the CDR3 is TGCAGCGTTCACAGGGGCCCGAACACCGGGGAGCTGTTTTTT. It specifies CSVHRGPNTGELFF.

This clonotype was detected only once. The chain joins TRBV20-1 to TRBJ2-2, with a tentative D call TRBD2 (7 bases). This CDR3 comprises 15 residues. V lost 2 bases and J lost 3, with 13 bases in between. The germline V gene has CDR1 DFQATT and CDR2 SNEGSKA (reference sequence). The CDR3 region is CSARFGGADTGELFF. Here the CDR3 DNA reads TGCAGTGCTAGATTTGGGGGGGCCGACACCGGGGAGCTGTTTTTT.

This clonotype was seen only a few times. J is TRBJ2-3 and V is TRBV25-1; TRBD2 agrees at 9 bases. V trimming: 6 bases; J trimming: 0 bases; junction bases outside the gene matches: 10. Germline CDR1 is MGHDK and CDR2 is SYGVNS. CDR3 length equals 17 residues. CDR3 sequence (DNA): TGTGCCAGCAGCTCAGAATATACTAGCGGGAGCACAGATACGCAGTATTTT. This sequence encodes CASSSEYTSGSTDTQYF.

This clonotype was recorded a few times. The CDR3 coding sequence is TGTGCCACCAGACCCCATAGCGGGGGTTCGTCAGATACGCAGTATTTT. Translation: CATRPHSGGSSDTQYF. The J gene is TRBJ2-3, the V gene TRBV15, with 9 positions matching TRBD2. CDR3 length: 16 residues. V gave up 6 bases and J gave up 4 bases; unmatched junction bases: 11. Per the germline V gene, CDR1 is LNHNV and CDR2 is YYDKDF (reference sequence).

The chain recombines TRBV7-2 with TRBJ2-7; TRBD1 might be the D (5 bases). Trimming took 2 bases from V and 6 from J, leaving 11 bases between them. The CDR3 consists of 13 residues. Germline-derived CDR1 and CDR2 are SGHTA and FQGNSA. The CDR3 here is CASSLQGALEQYV. The DNA for the CDR3 is TGTGCCAGCAGCTTACAAGGGGCCCTCGAGCAGTACGTC.

The chain couples TRBV15 to TRBJ1-5; D uncertain. V dropped 5 bases and J dropped 4 bases, with 9 bases sitting between them. This CDR3 has 13 residues. The V gene's germline CDR1 is LNHNV and CDR2 YYDKDF (reference sequence). The chain's CDR3 is CATSAEGNQPQHF. The DNA of the CDR3 is TGTGCCACCAGCGCCGAAGGGAATCAGCCCCAGCATTTT. Together with reference TRBV15 and TRBJ1-5, the CDR3 gives the full variable domain: DAMVIQNPRYQVTQFGKPVTLSCSQTLNHNVMYWYQQKSSQAPKLLFHYYDKDFNNEADTPDNFQSRRPNTSFCFLDIRSPGLGDTAMYLCATSAEGNQPQHFGDGTRLSIL.

This rearrangement joins TRBV27 to TRBJ2-3, with no clear D. Germline V CDR1 and CDR2: MNHEY, SMNVEV (reference sequence). The CDR3 runs 11 residues. V lost 6 bases and J 9 bases, leaving 10 bases between the germline ends. The chain's CDR3 is CASRGGGTQYF. CDR3 DNA: TGTGCCAGCAGAGGCGGTGGGACGCAGTATTTT.

This clonotype was observed a handful of times. This sequence joins TRBV5-1 and TRBJ2-7, with 7 bases fitting TRBD1. V trimming: 0 bases; J trimming: 6 bases; junction bases outside the gene matches: 3. Germline V gene sequence: CDR1 SGHRS, CDR2 YFSETQ. This CDR3 is 13 amino acids long. The CDR3: CASSLDRGSEQYV. The CDR3 nucleotides are TGCGCCAGCAGCTTGGACAGGGGAAGCGAGCAGTACGTC.

At least ten counts were recorded for this clonotype. At one of its ends the junction is not consistent with the germline gene, which may arise from a read error. The gene calls are TRBV20-1 and TRBJ1-2; possibly TRBD1 for D (5 bases). Germline V gene sequence: CDR1 DFQATT, CDR2 SNEGSKA (reference sequence). The length of the CDR3 is 10 residues. CDR3 in amino acids: CSAREGLPIF. The DNA for the CDR3 is TGCAGTGCTAGAGAGGGACTCCCAATATTC.

The J gene is TRBJ2-7, the V gene TRBV6-4, with a possible D match to TRBD1 (5 bases). V dropped 3 bases and J dropped 6 bases, with 18 bases sitting between them. The length of the CDR3 is 15 residues. Germline V gives CDR1 MRHNA, CDR2 SNTAGT. CDR3 nucleotide sequence: TGTGCCAGCAGTGAAGGTGCAGGGAAGCATCTCGAGCAGTACTTC. Amino acid sequence: CASSEGAGKHLEQYF.

The rearrangement joins TRBV9 to TRBJ2-2; D not certain. V lost 6 bases and J 0 bases, leaving 12 bases between the germline ends. Germline V gene sequence: CDR1 SGDLS, CDR2 YYNGEE. The CDR3 has 15 amino acids. CDR3 sequence reads: CASTPATPNTGELFF. For the CDR3, the DNA is TGTGCCAGCACCCCCGCGACACCGAACACCGGGGAGCTGTTTTTT.